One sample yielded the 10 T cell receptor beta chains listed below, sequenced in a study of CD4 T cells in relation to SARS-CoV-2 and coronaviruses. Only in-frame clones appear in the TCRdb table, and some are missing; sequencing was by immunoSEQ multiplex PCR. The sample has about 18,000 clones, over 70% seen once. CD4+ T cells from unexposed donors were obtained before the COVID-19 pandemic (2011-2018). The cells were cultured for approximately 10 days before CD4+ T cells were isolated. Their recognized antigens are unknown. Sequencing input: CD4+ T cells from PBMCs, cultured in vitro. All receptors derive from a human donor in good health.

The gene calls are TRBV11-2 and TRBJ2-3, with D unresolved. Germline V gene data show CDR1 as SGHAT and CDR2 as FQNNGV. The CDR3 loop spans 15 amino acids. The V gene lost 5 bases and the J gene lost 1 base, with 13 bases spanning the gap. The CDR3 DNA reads TGTGCCAGCAGCCCCTGGACGGATGGCACAGATACGCAGTATTTT. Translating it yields CASSPWTDGTDTQYF.

Here the CDR3 DNA reads TGCGCCACCAGCCCCCGGAGCTCTGGAAACACCATATATTTT. It specifies CATSPRSSGNTIYF. V is TRBV10-1 and J is TRBJ1-3; no definite D call. This CDR3 is built from 14 residues. The germline V gene has CDR1 WNHNN and CDR2 SYGVQD (reference sequence). Trimming pared 10 bases from V and 0 bases from J, leaving 13 bases between.

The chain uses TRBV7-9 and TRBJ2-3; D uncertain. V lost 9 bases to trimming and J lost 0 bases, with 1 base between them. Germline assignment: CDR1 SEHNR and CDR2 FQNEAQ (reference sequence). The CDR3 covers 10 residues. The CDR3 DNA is TGTGCCAGGAGCACAGATACGCAGTATTTT. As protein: CARSTDTQYF.

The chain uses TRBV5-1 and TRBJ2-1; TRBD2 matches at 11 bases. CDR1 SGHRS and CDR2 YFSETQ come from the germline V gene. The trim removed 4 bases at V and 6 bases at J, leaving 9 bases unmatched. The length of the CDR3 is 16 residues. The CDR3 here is CASSIRTSGLSNEQFF. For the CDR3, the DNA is TGCGCCAGCAGCATACGGACTAGCGGGTTAAGCAATGAGCAGTTCTTC.

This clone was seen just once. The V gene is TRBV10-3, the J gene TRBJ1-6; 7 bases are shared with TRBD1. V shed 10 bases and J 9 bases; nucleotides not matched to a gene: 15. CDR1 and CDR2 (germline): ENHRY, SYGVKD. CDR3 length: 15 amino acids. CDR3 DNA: TGTGCCACCCAAGGACAGGATGGTGGTGGTTCACCCCTCCACTTT. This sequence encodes CATQGQDGGGSPLHF.

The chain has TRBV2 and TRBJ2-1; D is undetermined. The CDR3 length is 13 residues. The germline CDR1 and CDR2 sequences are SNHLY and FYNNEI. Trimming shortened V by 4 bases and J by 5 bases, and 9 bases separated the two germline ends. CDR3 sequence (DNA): TGTGCCAGCAGTGTTCATCAGGACAATGAGCAGTTCTTC. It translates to CASSVHQDNEQFF.

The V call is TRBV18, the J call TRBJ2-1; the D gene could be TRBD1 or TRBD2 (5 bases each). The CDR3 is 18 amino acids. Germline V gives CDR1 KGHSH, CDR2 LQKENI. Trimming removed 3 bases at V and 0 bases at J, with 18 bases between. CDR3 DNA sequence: TGTGCCAGCTCACCCAACATTTGGGGCGAGGGCTCCTACAATGAGCAGTTCTTC. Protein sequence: CASSPNIWGEGSYNEQFF.

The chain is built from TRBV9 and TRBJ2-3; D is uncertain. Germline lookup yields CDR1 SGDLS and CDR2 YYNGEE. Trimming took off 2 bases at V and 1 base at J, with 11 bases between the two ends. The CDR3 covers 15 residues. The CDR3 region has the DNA TGTGCCAGCAGCGTTTTCTTGACCGGCACAGATACGCAGTATTTT. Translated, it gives CASSVFLTGTDTQYF.

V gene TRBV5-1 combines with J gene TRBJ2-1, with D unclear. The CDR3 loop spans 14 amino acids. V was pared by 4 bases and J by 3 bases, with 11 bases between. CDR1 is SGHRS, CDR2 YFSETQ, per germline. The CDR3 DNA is TGCGCCAGCAGCATAATAACCGGCTACAATGAGCAGTTCTTC. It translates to CASSIITGYNEQFF.

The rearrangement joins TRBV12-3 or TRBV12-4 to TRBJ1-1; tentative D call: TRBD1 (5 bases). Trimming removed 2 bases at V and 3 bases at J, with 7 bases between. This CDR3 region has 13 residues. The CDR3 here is CASSLLGDTEAFF. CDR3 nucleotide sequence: TGTGCCAGCAGTTTACTAGGGGACACTGAAGCTTTCTTT.